The sequence of this T cell receptor beta chain was determined in a study of cytomegalovirus exposure and HLA in healthy donors. General study points: Rarity characterized most TCR sequences, yet some public TCRs appeared in many donors. The study recorded 150 to 200 TCR beta chains that were cytomegalovirus-associated.

The ends were cut back, 1 base at V and 1 base at J, with 10 bases in the middle. The germline V gene has CDR1 LNHDA and CDR2 SQIVND (reference sequence). This CDR3 contains 15 residues. 60 Vbeta and 13 Jbeta primers were used in PCR. Clones were sequenced by immunoSEQ multiplex PCR, and TCRdb holds only the in-frame ones, with some missing. The repertoire holds over 150,000 clones, with around 78% as singletons. Remarks on this clone: The antigen is unknown.

The sequenced sample consisted of PBMCs. This receptor was taken from a woman aged 50 to 65 in good health and CMV-seropositive. The chain has TRBV19 and TRBJ2-5; a weak D match, TRBD2 (6 bases). The chain's CDR3 is CASSIAGDIQETQYF. The CDR3 nucleotides are TGTGCCAGTAGTATAGCGGGAGATATCCAAGAGACCCAGTACTTC.